These T cell receptor beta chains were read from a single sample in a study of pediatric ulcerative colitis. Sequencing was performed with immunoSEQ multiplex PCR; in TCRdb, only in-frame clones are kept and a portion is missing. The sample lists 65,000 or so clones; roughly nine tenths were seen once. Material: blood. The receptors originated from a boy younger than 18 with severe ulcerative colitis. Both conserved end residues are part of each CDR3. A D gene is named only where the DNA matches it firmly. Where a row states a size, it is once, few, many or the class of an expanded clone; other rows omit it.

d_gene	v_gene	j_gene	abundance	CDR3nt	CDR3aa
TRBD2	TRBV29-1	TRBJ2-1	-	TGCAGCGTTGAAGCTTGGACTAGCGGGACCGTCTACAATGAGCAGTTCTTC	CSVEAWTSGTVYNEQFF
-	TRBV27	TRBJ2-2	-	TGTGCCAGCAGTTTAAGGGGGGCCGGAGGCGGGGAGCTGTTTTTT	CASSLRGAGGGELFF
-	TRBV30	TRBJ2-3	-	TGTGCCTGGAGCACGTCGGATACGCAGTATTTT	CAWSTSDTQYF
-	TRBV4-1	TRBJ2-7	-	TGCGCCAGCAGCCCCAGGTGGGGAAGTCCTTACGAGCAGTACTTC	CASSPRWGSPYEQYF
-	TRBV25-1	TRBJ2-1	-	TGTGCCACTGAAACTAGCCCCAATGAGCAGTTCTTC	CATETSPNEQFF
-	TRBV7-9	TRBJ2-7	-	TGTGCCAGCACCGAGGGGGTAGCGGCCTCCTACGAGCAGTACTTC	CASTEGVAASYEQYF
-	TRBV4-1	TRBJ1-4	-	TGCGCCAGCAGCCTCGACACTGCAACTAATGAAAAACTGTTTTTT	CASSLDTATNEKLFF
-	TRBV30	TRBJ2-5	-	TGTGCCTGGAGCTTGGTTTCGGGGGAGACCCAGTACTTC	CAWSLVSGETQYF
TRBD2	TRBV9	TRBJ2-1	-	TGTGCCAGCAGCCCTAGCGGGAGAGTGCATGAGCAGTTCTTC	CASSPSGRVHEQFF
-	TRBV9	TRBJ2-7	-	TGTGCCAGCAGCGCCGGACAGCACGGCGAGCAGTACTTC	CASSAGQHGEQYF
TRBD2	TRBV9	TRBJ2-7	-	TGTGCCAGCAGCCTGAGACTAGCGGAAACCTACGAGCAGTACTTC	CASSLRLAETYEQYF
TRBD1	TRBV19	TRBJ2-6	-	TGTGCCAGTAGCTCGGGGACAGGGGGCTTAAGCTCTGGGGCCAACGTCCTGACTTTC	CASSSGTGGLSSGANVLTF
-	TRBV7-6	TRBJ2-1	-	TGTGCCAGCAGCCGGGGGAGCTCCTACAATGAGCAGTTCTTC	CASSRGSSYNEQFF
TRBD2	TRBV30	TRBJ2-1	once	TGTGCCTGGACTAGCGGGAGCCTCTACAATGAGCAGTTCTTC	CAWTSGSLYNEQFF
-	TRBV19	TRBJ2-7	-	TGTGCCAGTAGTCCTCACATGGGGCCTTTCGGCGAGCAGTACTTC	CASSPHMGPFGEQYF
-	TRBV5-4	TRBJ2-7	-	TGTGCCAGCAGCTTGGGACAGGTGGACGAGCAGTACTTC	CASSLGQVDEQYF
TRBD2	TRBV9	TRBJ2-1	once	TGTGCCAGCAGCGCCCGTCCGCTTCTAGCGGACACTTTCAATGAGCAGTTCTTC	CASSARPLLADTFNEQFF
-	TRBV9	TRBJ2-1	-	TGTGCCAGCAGCTTCGAGGGACTCTTCTCCTACAATGAGCAGTTCTTC	CASSFEGLFSYNEQFF
-	TRBV5-1	TRBJ2-2	-	TGCGCCAGCAGCCTGGACCCGGGCTCCGGGGAGCTGTTTTTT	CASSLDPGSGELFF
-	TRBV4-3	TRBJ2-4	-	TGCGCCAGCAGCCAAGATACCAAAAACATTCAGTACTTC	CASSQDTKNIQYF
TRBD2	TRBV11-3	TRBJ2-7	-	TGTGCCAGCAGCTTAGAACTAGCGGGAGTCTACGAGCAGTACTTC	CASSLELAGVYEQYF
TRBD1	TRBV7-8	TRBJ1-2	-	TGTGCCAGCAGCTTAGACCCCCGGGGACAGAGAGGCTACACCTTC	CASSLDPRGQRGYTF
-	TRBV19	TRBJ1-1	-	TGTGCCAGTAGTATTAGGGACACTGAAGCTTTCTTT	CASSIRDTEAFF
TRBD2	TRBV9	TRBJ2-3	-	TGTGCCAGCAGCGGGGGACTAGCGGGGTTCACAGATACGCAGTATTTT	CASSGGLAGFTDTQYF
-	TRBV9	TRBJ2-5	-	TGTGCCAGCAGCCCCGACGTTCGGGTACAAGAGACCCAGTACTTC	CASSPDVRVQETQYF
TRBD2	TRBV27	TRBJ2-7	-	TGTGCCAGCAGACTTACGGGTTCTAGCGGGATTTACGAGCAGTACTTC	CASRLTGSSGIYEQYF
TRBD2	TRBV20-1	TRBJ2-7	-	TGCAGTGCTTTAGCGGGAGCCGAGCAGTACTTC	CSALAGAEQYF
-	TRBV19	TRBJ1-1	-	TGTGCCAGTAGTCAAGGCAGGACTGAAGCTTTCTTT	CASSQGRTEAFF
-	TRBV6-1	TRBJ1-1	-	TGTGCCAGCAGTGATTACGGTGGGACGGCGAACACTGAAGCTTTCTTT	CASSDYGGTANTEAFF
-	TRBV5-1	TRBJ2-1	few	TGCGCCAGCAGCTTGGGTCCGGAAAACAATGAGCAGTTCTTC	CASSLGPENNEQFF
-	TRBV7-2	TRBJ2-3	-	TGTGCCAGCAGCTCCGGGGTAGTTGGAGATACGCAGTATTTT	CASSSGVVGDTQYF
TRBD1	TRBV4-3	TRBJ2-1	-	TGCGCCAGCAGCCAAGAAAGCCCGACGGGACAGGGGGACAATGAGCAGTTCTTC	CASSQESPTGQGDNEQFF
TRBD2	TRBV7-6	TRBJ2-1	-	TGTGCCAGCAGCTTTGGCGGGAGGGAATACAATGAGCAGTTCTTC	CASSFGGREYNEQFF
TRBD1	TRBV2	TRBJ2-7	-	TGTGCCAGCAGTGGTAAGGGGGCGAGGTACGAGCAGTACTTC	CASSGKGARYEQYF
-	TRBV4-1	TRBJ2-7	-	TGCGCCAGCAGCCCTCACGGGTTAGCGCAGGAGCAGTACTTC	CASSPHGLAQEQYF
-	TRBV7-2	TRBJ2-3	-	TGTGCCAGCAAGCCCGGGGGTAGCACAGATACGCAGTATTTT	CASKPGGSTDTQYF
TRBD2	TRBV5-1	TRBJ2-7	-	TGCGCCAGCAGCTTCGGTAGCGGGACGTTTGGAGAGCAGTACTTC	CASSFGSGTFGEQYF
-	TRBV6-6	TRBJ2-7	-	TGTGCCAGCAGTTCAGGACCGCTATACGAGCAGTACTTC	CASSSGPLYEQYF
-	TRBV6-1	TRBJ1-3	-	TGTGCCAGCAGATTACAGGGCTCAGGAAACACCATATATTTT	CASRLQGSGNTIYF